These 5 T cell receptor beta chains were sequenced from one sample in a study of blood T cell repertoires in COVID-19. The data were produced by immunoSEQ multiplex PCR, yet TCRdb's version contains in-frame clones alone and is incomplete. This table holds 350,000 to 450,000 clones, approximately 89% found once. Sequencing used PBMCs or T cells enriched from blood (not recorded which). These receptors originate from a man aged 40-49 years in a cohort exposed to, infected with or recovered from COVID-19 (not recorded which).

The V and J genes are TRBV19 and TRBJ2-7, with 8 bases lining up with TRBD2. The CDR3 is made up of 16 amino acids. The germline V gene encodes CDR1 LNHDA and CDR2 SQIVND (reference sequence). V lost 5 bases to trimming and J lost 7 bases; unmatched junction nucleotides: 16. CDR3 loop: CASSEISGSASREQYF. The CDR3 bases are TGTGCCAGTAGTGAGATAAGCGGGAGTGCTAGTCGGGAGCAGTACTTC.

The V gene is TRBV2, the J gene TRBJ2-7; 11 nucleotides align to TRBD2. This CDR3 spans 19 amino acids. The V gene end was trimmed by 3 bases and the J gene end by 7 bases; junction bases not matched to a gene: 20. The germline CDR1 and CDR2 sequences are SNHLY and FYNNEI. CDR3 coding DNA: TGTGCCAGCAGTGACACTCCGGGACTAGCGGTTCCCCGGGGGGGGGAGCAGTACTTC. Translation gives CASSDTPGLAVPRGGEQYF.

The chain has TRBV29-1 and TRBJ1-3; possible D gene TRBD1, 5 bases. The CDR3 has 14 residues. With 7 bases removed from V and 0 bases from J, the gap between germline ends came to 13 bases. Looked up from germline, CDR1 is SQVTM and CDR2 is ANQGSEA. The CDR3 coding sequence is TGCAGCGGGGGAGGGGTATTCTCTGGAAACACCATATATTTT. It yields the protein CSGGGVFSGNTIYF.

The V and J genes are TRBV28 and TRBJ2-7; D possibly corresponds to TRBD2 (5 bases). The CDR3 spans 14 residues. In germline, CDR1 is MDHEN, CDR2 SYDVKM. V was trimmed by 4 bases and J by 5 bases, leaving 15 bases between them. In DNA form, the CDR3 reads TGTGCCAGCAGTTCCACCCGAACAGCGGACGAGCAGTACTTC. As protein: CASSSTRTADEQYF. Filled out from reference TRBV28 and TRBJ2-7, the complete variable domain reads DVKVTQSSRYLVKRTGEKVFLECVQDMDHENMFWYRQDPGLGLRLIYFSYDVKMKEKGDIPEGYSVSREKKERFSLILESASTNQTSMYLCASSSTRTADEQYFGPGTRLTVT.

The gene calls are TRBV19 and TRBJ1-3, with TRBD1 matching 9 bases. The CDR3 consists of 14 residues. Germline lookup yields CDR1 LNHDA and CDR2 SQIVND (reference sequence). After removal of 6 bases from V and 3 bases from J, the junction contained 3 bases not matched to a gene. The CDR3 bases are TGTGCCAGTAGGATGACAGGGGGTGGAAACACCATATATTTT. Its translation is CASRMTGGGNTIYF.